These T cell receptor beta chains were read from a single sample in a study of blood T cell repertoires in COVID-19. Repertoires were generated with immunoSEQ multiplex PCR, while TCRdb's copy carries only in-frame clones and drops some. Of approximately 240,000 clones in the sample, about 88% were seen once. Sequenced sample: peripheral blood. All receptors derive from a man aged 50 or older who had recovered from COVID-19. Both conserved end residues are part of each CDR3.

>TRBJ1-1|TRBV7-9
CASSLGVGDRALAEAFF
>TRBJ2-7|TRBV11-2
CASSFRLAGVEQYF
>TRBJ2-1|TRBV6-5
CASSYGRAGAFNEQFF
>TRBJ2-3|TRBV5-1
CASSLSGSVTDTQYF
>TRBJ2-1|TRBV5-5
CASSLAEGTGASGLYNEQFF
>TRBJ1-1|TRBV10-3
CAIGDRENTEAFF
>TRBJ2-7|TRBV28
CASSPGTSGTYEQYF
>TRBJ2-2|TRBV5-1
CASSLAPDWNTGELFF
>TRBJ2-7|TRBV6-6
CASRTSGRSYEQYF
>TRBJ2-7|TRBV18
CASSLSRDEQYF
>TRBJ2-7|TRBV5-1
CASSFAYRGSYEQYF
>TRBJ2-4|TRBV15
CATSREGTGNKNIQYF
>TRBJ2-1|TRBV30
CAWSVHGSSYNEQFF
>TRBJ1-3|TRBV28
CASREGGTASGNTIYF
>TRBJ1-3|TRBV29-1
CSVGEGANTIYF
>TRBJ2-7|TRBV5-1
CASSLSGGGSSYEQYF
>TRBJ1-2|TRBV2
CASRAGGAGYTF
>TRBJ2-1|TRBV20-1
CSAKEYNEQFF